This T cell receptor (beta chain) was identified during a study of tumor and adjacent non-tumor tissue in lung cancer. Study as a whole: Histology: around 13 adenocarcinoma, a couple of squamous cell carcinoma, 1 small cell lung cancer. Study-wide results and caveats: Tumor tissue had significantly higher TCR diversity than normal lung.

Details on this clonotype: Its antigen is not identified. A junction end diverges from the germline sequence, so it may reflect a read error.

TCRbeta libraries were built with three rounds of nested PCR, modified from ARM-PCR. A single record per CDR3 protein comes from TCRdb applying MiXCR to the multiplex PCR reads. The table records 90,000 to 130,000 distinct CDR3 sequences, approximately 80% of them present only once. RNA was extracted from bulk tissue without any cell sorting. The CDR3 contains 16 residues. The germline CDR1 and CDR2 sequences are MGHRA and YSYEKL. This sequence originates from a man in his sixties or seventies with non-small cell lung cancer. The source material was lung tumor tissue. The chain uses TRBV4-1 and TRBJ1-6; D not resolved. CDR3 bases: TGCGTCAGCAGTCAAGGCTTTGCAGCTTATAATTCACTCCTCCACTTT. It codes for CVSSQGFAAYNSLLHF.